This is a list of T cell receptor beta chains from one sample in a study of cytomegalovirus exposure and HLA in healthy donors. Assay used: immunoSEQ multiplex PCR; TCRdb lists only in-frame clones, some missing. The data hold around 78,000 clones, with around 82% observed a single time. Input material: PBMCs. These receptors came from a male donor in good health and CMV-seronegative. Both conserved end residues are part of each CDR3. Each record gives: clone size, V gene, D gene, J gene, CDR3 DNA, CDR3 protein. D genes are given only for firm matches. Not all rows give a size; the values are once, few, many and, for expanded clones, a class.

NA	TRBV5-6	NA	TRBJ1-2	TGTGCCAGCAGCTTGGGGGGGGATCCGGGCTATGGCTACACCTTC	CASSLGGDPGYGYTF
NA	TRBV9	NA	TRBJ2-2	TGTGCCAGCAGCCGAGGAGGAGTTACCGGGGAGCTGTTTTTT	CASSRGGVTGELFF
NA	TRBV15	NA	TRBJ2-6	TGTGCCACCTCAGAGGGCTGGGCTGGGGCCAACGTCCTGACTTTC	CATSEGWAGANVLTF
NA	TRBV9	TRBD1	TRBJ1-1	TGTGCCAGCAGCGTGAGGACAGGGAACACTGAAGCTTTCTTT	CASSVRTGNTEAFF
few	TRBV7-2	NA	TRBJ2-7	TGTGCCAGCAGCCCACTTTCCTACGAGCAGTACTTC	CASSPLSYEQYF
NA	TRBV15	NA	TRBJ1-2	TGTGCCACCAGCAACGGCGCGGAATACTTGGACTATGGCTACACCTTC	CATSNGAEYLDYGYTF
NA	TRBV28	NA	TRBJ2-4	TGTGCCAGCATATGGACGACTGGCGGGCTCTTAGCCAAAAACATTCAGTACTTC	CASIWTTGGLLAKNIQYF
few	TRBV30	NA	TRBJ2-7	TGTGCCTGGAGTGTCGGTCCCACCTACGAGCAGTACTTC	CAWSVGPTYEQYF
NA	TRBV21-1	NA	TRBJ2-7	TGTGCCAGCAGCAAAACAAGGACATCATACGAGCAGTACTTC	CASSKTRTSYEQYF
NA	TRBV6-5	TRBD2	TRBJ2-3	TGTGCCAGCAGTGTCTTCGCGGGGGGTGATACGCAGTATTTT	CASSVFAGGDTQYF
NA	TRBV7-9	NA	TRBJ2-7	TGTTCCAGCGGCTCCGGGTCCTACGAGCAGTACTTC	CSSGSGSYEQYF
NA	TRBV28	NA	TRBJ2-6	TGTGCCAGTCTAGAGGGCTCTGGGGCCAACGTCCTGACTTTC	CASLEGSGANVLTF
NA	TRBV7-9	NA	TRBJ1-1	TGTGCCAGCAGACCAACAGGGATGAACACTGAAGCTTTCTTT	CASRPTGMNTEAFF
NA	TRBV4-1	NA	TRBJ2-7	TGCGCCAGCAGCCAAATCGGGGGCTCCTACGAGCAGTACTTC	CASSQIGGSYEQYF
NA	TRBV9	TRBD1	TRBJ1-1	TGTGCCAGCAGCCCACGGACAGGGATAAACACTGAAGCTTTCTTT	CASSPRTGINTEAFF
NA	TRBV4-1	NA	TRBJ2-7	TGCGCCAGCAGCCAAGAAATGACAAGGCTGGCCTACGAGCAGTACTTC	CASSQEMTRLAYEQYF
NA	TRBV7-9	NA	TRBJ2-5	TGTGCCAGCACCTTAGGGGGGGGCCCTGAGACCCAGTACTTC	CASTLGGGPETQYF
NA	TRBV30	TRBD2	TRBJ2-1	TGTGCCTGGAGTTTAGCGGGAGGGGGGGACAATGAGCAGTTCTTC	CAWSLAGGGDNEQFF
NA	TRBV5-5	NA	TRBJ1-3	TGTGCCAGCAGCTTCGCCGCAGTGGCCCTCAGCTCTGGAAACACCATATATTTT	CASSFAAVALSSGNTIYF
NA	TRBV27	NA	TRBJ1-1	TGTGCCAGCAGTTTAATTCCCTCCAACACTGAAGCTTTCTTT	CASSLIPSNTEAFF
NA	TRBV5-1	NA	TRBJ2-1	TGCGCCAGCAGCTTGAATACAGGAAATTACAATGAGCAGTTCTTC	CASSLNTGNYNEQFF
NA	TRBV4-3	TRBD2	TRBJ2-2	TGCGCCAGCAGCCAAGATCGCCTAGCGGGGGCCGGGGAGCTGTTTTTT	CASSQDRLAGAGELFF
NA	TRBV10-3	NA	TRBJ1-1	TGTGCCATCAGTGAACAGGGTTCGACTGAAGCTTTCTTT	CAISEQGSTEAFF
NA	TRBV7-9	NA	TRBJ2-1	TGTGCCAGCAGCCCCCAAGCGGCGGGCACCAATGAGCAGTTCTTC	CASSPQAAGTNEQFF
NA	TRBV25-1	TRBD1	TRBJ2-7	TGTGCCAGCAGTGCATGGGACAGGACCTACGAGCAGTACTTC	CASSAWDRTYEQYF